This T cell receptor beta chain was retrieved from a study of T cell responses to AZD1222 COVID-19 vaccine. Study-level information: Pooled samples include second doses given at about 4 or 12 weeks.

Clones were sequenced by immunoSEQ multiplex PCR, and TCRdb holds only the in-frame ones, with some missing. Here the sample spans roughly 120,000 clones, about 91% being singletons. Study results and limitations: None of the repertoires were sampled until the peak T cell response had passed. The study identified only six AZD1222 recipients as seropositive at baseline. Clonal diversity was possibly underestimated, and the donors were mostly white British, with more females.

With respect to this clone: Its matching antigen is unknown.

The receptor comes from an adult in good health. Sample: peripheral blood, taken on day 0 of AZD1222 vaccination.

In nucleotides, the CDR3 is TGCGCCAGCAGCACGGGACAGGATAATGAAAAACTGTTTTTT. This gives the protein CASSTGQDNEKLFF. The chain combines TRBV5-1 with TRBJ1-4; 8 bases fit TRBD1. The J segment lost 4 bases and the V segment lost 4 bases, leaving 3 bases of the junction unmatched. The CDR3 length is 14 residues. Per germline, CDR1 SGHRS and CDR2 YFSETQ.